The rows below give T cell receptor beta chains drawn from one sample of a study of blood T cell repertoires in COVID-19. Here immunoSEQ multiplex PCR was the method, and the copy in TCRdb shows in-frame clones only, minus some. This table holds under 300,000 clones, about 86% found once. Sequenced material: peripheral blood. The receptors here all came from a man in his 60s with acute or convalescent COVID-19. Both conserved end residues are part of each CDR3. Clone size appears in some rows only: once, few, many, or a class for an expanded clone.

TRBJ2-2 | TRBV6-6 | - | CASSLTGSSGELFF
TRBJ1-1 | TRBV6-5 | - | CASSRLENTEAFF
TRBJ1-2 | TRBV25-1 | - | CASSDRPGDRGGGYTF
TRBJ2-7 | TRBV12-3/TRBV12-4 | - | CASSTSGSYEQYF
TRBJ1-4 | TRBV29-1 | - | CSAGDEKLFF
TRBJ1-4 | TRBV5-1 | - | CASSLFAGGTTEKLFF
TRBJ2-1 | TRBV29-1 | - | CSVEDSITSDYNEQFF
TRBJ1-5 | TRBV6-1 | - | CASSEGQGASNQPQHF
TRBJ1-6 | TRBV7-9 | - | CASSSQGANSPLHF
TRBJ1-1 | TRBV30 | - | CAWSAGGFAEAFF
TRBJ1-2 | TRBV5-1 | - | CASETGSANYGYTF
TRBJ2-1 | TRBV7-9 | - | CASSPGLADNEQFF
TRBJ1-4 | TRBV9 | - | CASSAGTARREKLFF
TRBJ1-3 | TRBV2 | - | CASSENARVVGNTIYF
TRBJ2-1 | TRBV28 | - | CASSLPPRSAGEAYNEQFF
TRBJ2-1 | TRBV4-3 | few | CASSQEPGEAYNEQFF
TRBJ1-1 | TRBV19 | - | CASDFGQGATEAFF
TRBJ2-7 | TRBV6-5 | - | CASKVRWSSYEQYF
TRBJ1-2 | TRBV7-3 | - | CASSATQAGYGYTF
TRBJ2-7 | TRBV7-9 | - | CASSILAGASYEQYF
TRBJ1-2 | TRBV18 | - | CASSPLTGAGDGYTF
TRBJ2-4 | TRBV18 | - | CASSPVRNGIQYF
TRBJ1-5 | TRBV4-1 | - | CASSQGVREPQHF
TRBJ2-7 | TRBV6-2/TRBV6-3 | few | CASSYRPRASGNYEQYF
TRBJ2-3 | TRBV7-3 | - | CASSLAPGPDTQYF
TRBJ2-2 | TRBV4-2 | - | CASSQVVLAGELFF
TRBJ2-5 | TRBV11-3 | - | CASSFGIAGRVGQETQYF
TRBJ1-1 | TRBV3-1/TRBV3-2 | - | CASSQGSRVERGAFF
TRBJ2-1 | TRBV21-1 | - | CASRKGGEPYYNEQFF
TRBJ1-4 | TRBV5-6 | - | CASSIGAGWGNEKLFF
TRBJ1-4 | TRBV7-2 | - | CASSLEGVTGELFF
TRBJ1-5 | TRBV30 | - | CAWSYSIGGSNQPQHF
TRBJ2-4 | TRBV28 | - | CASSFGREESIQYF
TRBJ2-4 | TRBV30 | once | CAWSNGFLEYF
TRBJ1-2 | TRBV10-3 | - | CATTSGGADGYTF
TRBJ2-1 | TRBV19 | - | CASTVGSGRINEQFF
TRBJ1-4 | TRBV5-1 | - | CASSTTGATNEKLFF
TRBJ1-5 | TRBV9 | - | CASSVGANSNQPQHF
TRBJ2-7 | TRBV7-3 | - | CASSLLAGHSYEQYF
TRBJ1-1 | TRBV7-9 | - | CASTLGTGMNTEAFF
TRBJ2-7 | TRBV6-1 | few | CASSEIRGSYEQYF
TRBJ1-1 | TRBV18 | - | CASSRGPGRETEAFF
TRBJ2-5 | TRBV7-2 | - | CASSLGPPAGASETQYF
TRBJ2-1 | TRBV6-2/TRBV6-3 | once | CASSYSSRGASYNEQFF
TRBJ2-5 | TRBV7-6 | - | CASSLMAGGISVAQYF